The rows below give T cell receptor beta chains drawn from one sample of a study of T cell changes during pregnancy in multiple sclerosis. Repertoires were generated with immunoSEQ multiplex PCR, while TCRdb's copy carries only in-frame clones and drops some. The sample lists about 50,000 clones; almost 95% were seen once. Sequences were derived from CD4+ T cells from peripheral blood mononuclear cells, sampled in the third trimester of pregnancy. The receptors were sampled from a female donor with multiple sclerosis, enrolled in a pregnancy study. The CDR3 runs from the conserved cysteine through the conserved F or W. D genes are given only for firm matches. Some rows mark clone size as missing; the rest say once, few, many or name a class of expanded clone.

clone size,J gene,V gene,D gene,CDR3 DNA,CDR3 protein
-,TRBJ2-5,TRBV5-4,-,TGTGCCAGCAGCTTGTCCAGGGGGGCTGGGGAGACCCAGTACTTC,CASSLSRGAGETQYF
once,TRBJ1-1,TRBV16,-,TGTGCCAGCAGCCATGCGGCACGGCCTGAAGCTTTCTTT,CASSHAARPEAFF
-,TRBJ1-4,TRBV18,-,TGTGCCAGCTCAGCCCGGACAGTTGCAACTAATGAAAAACTGTTTTTT,CASSARTVATNEKLFF
-,TRBJ2-3,TRBV7-2,TRBD2,TGTGCCAGCAGATTGGGGCGGGGGAAGACAGATACGCAGTATTTT,CASRLGRGKTDTQYF
few,TRBJ1-1,TRBV29-1,TRBD1,TGCAGCGTTACGACAGGGATGAACACTGAAGCTTTCTTT,CSVTTGMNTEAFF
-,TRBJ1-2,TRBV19,TRBD1,TGTGCCAGTAGGCGACAGGGGCCCACTAACTATGGCTACACCTTC,CASRRQGPTNYGYTF
-,TRBJ1-4,TRBV7-9,TRBD1,TGTGCCAGCAGCCTCCGTGGAGCAGGGGGCCGAGAAAAACTGTTTTTT,CASSLRGAGGREKLFF
few,TRBJ2-7,TRBV5-1,-,TGCGCCAGCAATCCCGTTCTCAGCGGTTCCTACGAGCAGTACTTC,CASNPVLSGSYEQYF
-,TRBJ2-5,TRBV5-1,TRBD1,TGCGCCAGCAGCTTGGTTCGGACAGGGGGCCTCTCGGAGACCCAGTACTTC,CASSLVRTGGLSETQYF
-,TRBJ2-7,TRBV7-3,TRBD2,TGTGCCAGCAGTCAAGTCCTAGCGGGGGAGCAGTACTTC,CASSQVLAGEQYF
-,TRBJ1-5,TRBV6-1,TRBD1,TGTGCCAGCATCCCGGGACAGCTCACCCACCAGCCCCAGCATTTT,CASIPGQLTHQPQHF
few,TRBJ1-1,TRBV19,-,TGTGCCAGTACCCCCGGAGGAGGGGTTCCTGAAGCTTTCTTT,CASTPGGGVPEAFF